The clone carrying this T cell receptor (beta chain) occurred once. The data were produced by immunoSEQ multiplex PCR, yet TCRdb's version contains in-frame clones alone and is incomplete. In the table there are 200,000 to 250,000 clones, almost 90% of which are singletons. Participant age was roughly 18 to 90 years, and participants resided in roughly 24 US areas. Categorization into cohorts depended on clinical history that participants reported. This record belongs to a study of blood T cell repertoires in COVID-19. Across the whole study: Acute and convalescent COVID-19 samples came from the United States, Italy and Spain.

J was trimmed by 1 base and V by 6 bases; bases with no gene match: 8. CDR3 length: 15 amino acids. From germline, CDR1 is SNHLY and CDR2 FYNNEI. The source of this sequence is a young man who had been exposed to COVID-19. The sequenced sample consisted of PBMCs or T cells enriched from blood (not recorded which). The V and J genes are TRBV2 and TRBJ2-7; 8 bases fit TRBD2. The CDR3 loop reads CASSAGSGASYEQYF. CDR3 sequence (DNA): TGTGCCAGCAGCGCTGGTAGCGGGGCATCCTACGAGCAGTACTTC. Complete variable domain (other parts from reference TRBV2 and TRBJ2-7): EPEVTQTPSHQVTQMGQEVILRCVPISNHLYFYWYRQILGQKVEFLVSFYNNEISEKSEIFDDQFSVERPDGSNFTLKIRSTKLEDSAMYFCASSAGSGASYEQYFGPGTRLTVT.